The 21 T cell receptor beta chains reported below all come from one sample, sequenced in a study of metastatic and nonmetastatic thyroid tumors. No treatment of any kind had been given to any patient before thyroid surgery. Using MiXCR, TCRdb reanalyzed the PCR reads. The repertoire has more than 15,000 clones, approximately 30% of them found once; the top ten carry 8% to 11%. Input material: blood. The receptors originated from a female donor with papillary thyroid cancer or a benign thyroid nodule (not recorded which). Some clones in this sample may be carry-over from other donors' samples.

This clone was seen a few times. The junction and the germline gene differ at one end; a read error may be behind it. The chain is built from TRBV4-1 and TRBJ1-2; 7 bases align to TRBD1. There are 16 residues in the CDR3. Germline V CDR1 and CDR2: MGHRA, YSYEKL. The CDR3 DNA reads as TGCGCCAACAGCCAAGGTCAACGGACAGGCCCATATGGCTACACCTTC. Translated: CANSQGQRTGPYGYTF.

This clone occurred once. V and J are TRBV20-1 and TRBJ2-7, with 11 bases identical to TRBD2. Per germline, CDR1 DFQATT and CDR2 SNEGSKA (reference sequence). The ends lost 5 bases at V and 3 bases at J; junction bases unmatched: 3. This CDR3 is built from 13 residues. The CDR3 bases are TGCAGTGCTGACGGGACTAGCGGCTACGAGCAGTACTTC. Translation: CSADGTSGYEQYF.

This clone came up many times. This sequence joins TRBV30 and TRBJ2-5; D not resolved. Germline V CDR1 and CDR2: GTSNPN, SVGIG (reference sequence). Trimming shortened V by 2 bases and J by 7 bases, and 11 bases separated the two germline ends. CDR3 size: 12 residues. The chain's CDR3 is CAWSPVLGTQYF. The CDR3 bases are TGTGCCTGGAGTCCCGTCCTCGGGACCCAGTACTTC.

The V call is TRBV30, the J call TRBJ1-5; no definite D call. The germline gives CDR1 GTSNPN, CDR2 SVGIG (reference sequence). The CDR3 totals 12 residues. V lost 1 base to trimming and J lost 7 bases, with 8 bases between them. CDR3 in amino acids: CAWSGVKQPQHF. CDR3 DNA sequence: TGTGCCTGGAGTGGGGTAAAGCAGCCCCAGCATTTT. The variable domain in full, with the rest retrieved from reference TRBV30 and TRBJ1-5, is SQTIHQWPATLVQPVGSPLSLECTVEGTSNPNLYWYRQAAGRGLQLLFYSVGIGQISSEVPQNLSASRPQDRQFILSSKKLLLSDSGFYLCAWSGVKQPQHFGDGTRLSIL.

The J gene is TRBJ2-5, the V gene TRBV28; 12 bases line up with TRBD1. This CDR3 spans 16 amino acids. Germline values: CDR1 MDHEN, CDR2 SYDVKM. V lost 2 bases to trimming and J lost 6 bases; unmatched junction nucleotides: 7. For the CDR3, the DNA is TGTGCCAGCAGTTTAATGGGACAGGGGGCTAGAAAGACCCAGTACTTC. Residues: CASSLMGQGARKTQYF.

The chain couples TRBV10-2 to TRBJ1-3, with D unresolved. The CDR3 covers 15 residues. V lost 6 bases and J lost 0, with 12 bases in between. Germline CDR1 and CDR2: WSHSY and SAAADI. CDR3 in DNA: TGCGCCAGCAGCTCCGGACGGGGCTCTGGAAACACCATATATTTT. Translated: CASSSGRGSGNTIYF.

The sample holds many counts of this clone. The chain is built from TRBV20-1 and TRBJ2-1; D is possibly TRBD2 (5 bases). Per the germline V gene, CDR1 is DFQATT and CDR2 is SNEGSKA (reference sequence). V lost 0 bases and J lost 10, with 22 bases in between. The CDR3 sequence is 16 residues long. CDR3: CSARDPTSFLVGEQFF. CDR3 sequence (DNA): TGCAGTGCTAGAGACCCCACTAGTTTCTTAGTGGGGGAGCAGTTCTTC.

Only a few counts were recorded for this clone. In DNA form, the CDR3 reads TGTGCCACCAGTAAGCAGGGAGTCGGGCAGTTCTTC. It is translated as CATSKQGVGQFF. The rearrangement uses TRBV15 and TRBJ2-1; either TRBD1 or TRBD2 may supply D (5 bases each). Germline V gene sequence: CDR1 LNHNV, CDR2 YYDKDF (reference sequence). The CDR3 has 12 amino acids. V dropped 6 bases and J dropped 12 bases, with 15 bases sitting between them.

This chain uses TRBV7-2 with TRBJ1-2; tentative D call: TRBD1 (6 bases). Trimming shortened V by 4 bases and J by 1 base, and 10 bases separated the two germline ends. This CDR3 is 14 amino acids long. Germline V gives CDR1 SGHTA, CDR2 FQGNSA. The DNA for the CDR3 is TGTGCCAGCAGCTCAACAGGGATTAACTATGGCTACACCTTC. The encoded protein is CASSSTGINYGYTF.

The chain uses TRBV11-2 and TRBJ1-1; a possible D gene is TRBD1 (6 bases). From germline, CDR1 is SGHAT and CDR2 FQNNGV. The CDR3 sequence is 16 residues long. The V end lost 6 bases, the J end lost 5 bases, and 22 bases lay between the germline ends. This CDR3 is CASRGGGGNLRTEAFF. DNA of the CDR3: TGTGCCAGCAGGGGCGGAGGGGGGAATTTGAGAACTGAAGCTTTCTTT.

This clone was recorded many times. A much bigger clone sits one base away, suggesting this may be a read error. The same CDR3 is also encoded by other DNA sequences in this sample. CDR3 coding DNA: TGTAGTGCTTATGTCCGGGAGACCCAGTACTTC. It codes for CSAYVRETQYF. The gene calls are TRBV20-1 and TRBJ2-5; no clear D gene. Germline V CDR1 and CDR2: DFQATT, SNEGSKA (reference sequence). The CDR3 totals 11 residues.

The V and J genes are TRBV19 and TRBJ2-3, with D maybe TRBD1 (6 bases). Trimming removed 6 bases from V and 1 base from J, with 17 bases in between. The germline V gene has CDR1 LNHDA and CDR2 SQIVND (reference sequence). This CDR3 has 16 amino acids. CDR3 amino acids: CASSVVGSGGTDTQYF. CDR3 nucleotide sequence: TGTGCCAGTAGCGTGGTGGGATCAGGGGGCACAGATACGCAGTATTTT.

By frequency in the sample, this clone is medium-sized. This chain connects TRBV7-3 to TRBJ2-3; D remains unclear. V lost 1 base and J 2 bases, leaving 16 bases between the germline ends. From germline, CDR1 is SGHTA and CDR2 FQGTGA. There are 17 residues in the CDR3. CDR3: CASSLIEEANNTDTQYF. The DNA of the CDR3 is TGTGCCAGCAGCTTAATCGAAGAGGCAAATAACACAGATACGCAGTATTTT.

J is TRBJ1-4 and V is TRBV10-3, with D possibly matching TRBD1 (6 bases). The CDR3 totals 15 residues. V shed 10 bases and J shed 0 bases, with 15 bases lying between them. The germline V gene has CDR1 ENHRY and CDR2 SYGVKD. The CDR3 DNA follows: TGTGCCAGTAAGAGGACAGATGCAACTAATGAAAAACTGTTTTTT. This gives the protein CASKRTDATNEKLFF.

This clone came up many times. This chain links TRBV5-1 with TRBJ2-2; D gene unclear. Germline V gene data show CDR1 as SGHRS and CDR2 as YFSETQ. V dropped 0 bases and J dropped 1 base, with 4 bases sitting between them. This CDR3 comprises 14 residues. The CDR3 sequence is CASSLEQNTGELFF. The DNA of the CDR3 is TGCGCCAGCAGCTTGGAACAGAACACCGGGGAGCTGTTTTTT.

This clone has more than one count but fewer than ten. The V gene is TRBV28, the J gene TRBJ2-3, with D unresolved. The germline gives CDR1 MDHEN, CDR2 SYDVKM. V was pared by 2 bases and J by 3 bases, with 12 bases between. The CDR3 loop spans 15 amino acids. The CDR3: CASSLPTELTDTQYF. In DNA form, the CDR3 reads TGTGCCAGCAGTTTACCCACCGAGTTAACAGATACGCAGTATTTT.

This clone came up a few times. The rearrangement joins TRBV6-2 or TRBV6-3 to TRBJ2-1; 8 bases match TRBD1. The CDR3 is 16 amino acids. Germline V CDR1 and CDR2: MNHEY, SVGEGT. The V segment lost 2 bases and the J segment 6 bases; nucleotides outside the gene matches: 9. The CDR3 is CASSYKAGGMVNEQFF. The CDR3 DNA reads as TGTGCCAGCAGTTACAAAGCAGGGGGCATGGTCAATGAGCAGTTCTTC.

This clone showed up many times. The CDR3 sequence: CASKQTWGLTDTQYF. CDR3 nucleotide sequence: TGTGCCAGTAAACAAACCTGGGGTCTCACAGATACGCAGTATTTT. The gene calls are TRBV19 and TRBJ2-3; D unclear. This CDR3 region has 15 residues. V lost 7 bases to trimming and J lost 2 bases, with 16 bases between them. Germline V gene lookup returns CDR1 LNHDA and CDR2 SQIVND (reference sequence).

Here the CDR3 DNA reads TGTGCCAGCAGTCGACAGAGAATGAACACTGAAGCTTTCTTT. Translated: CASSRQRMNTEAFF. This sequence joins TRBV6-1 and TRBJ1-1; D may be TRBD1 (5 bases). Germline CDR1 MNHNS, CDR2 SASEGT. V was pared by 5 bases and J by 0 bases, with 10 bases between. CDR3 size: 14 residues.

This clone was observed at least ten times. V gene TRBV9 combines with J gene TRBJ2-5; a possible D gene is TRBD1 (7 bases). The V and J ends lost 0 bases and 5 bases respectively, with 14 bases between them. The CDR3 has 15 residues. Germline CDR1 and CDR2: SGDLS and YYNGEE. The CDR3 loop reads CASSVEDRRGETQYF. CDR3 nucleotide sequence: TGTGCCAGCAGCGTAGAGGACAGGAGGGGGGAGACCCAGTACTTC.

This clone was counted ten times or more. The V gene is TRBV9, the J gene TRBJ2-3; D remains unclear. The CDR3 is made up of 13 amino acids. V was clipped by 0 bases and J by 7 bases, with 9 bases between them. In germline, CDR1 is SGDLS, CDR2 YYNGEE. The CDR3: CASSVAEQYTQYF. DNA of the CDR3: TGTGCCAGCAGCGTAGCGGAGCAATATACGCAGTATTTT.